Listed below are T cell receptor beta chains from one sample, sequenced in a study of T cell responses to AZD1222 COVID-19 vaccine. The data were produced by immunoSEQ multiplex PCR, yet TCRdb's version contains in-frame clones alone and is incomplete. The sample records roughly 100,000 clones, less than 90% being singletons. Sequenced material: peripheral blood, taken on day 0 of AZD1222 vaccination. All receptors come from an adult in good health. The CDR3 runs from the conserved cysteine through the conserved F or W. A D gene is named only where the DNA matches it firmly. The size entry is marked missing in some rows and otherwise reads once, few, many or a size class.

>TRBJ1-2|-|TRBV7-2|-
TGTGCCAGCGAAAGCTTGGGCCTTCCGACTAGTTACACCTTC
CASESLGLPTSYTF
>TRBJ1-5|-|TRBV6-5|-
TGTGCCAGCAGAGGGGGGCCCTTGAGCAATCAGCCCCAGCATTTT
CASRGGPLSNQPQHF
>TRBJ1-5|-|TRBV6-5|-
TGTGCCCACTCCTACCAGGACAGAGGAGATCAGCCCCAGCATTTT
CAHSYQDRGDQPQHF
>TRBJ1-5|-|TRBV19|-
TGTGCCAGTCAGTCCGGGGCAGCATATCAGCCCCAGCATTTT
CASQSGAAYQPQHF
>TRBJ2-7|-|TRBV15|-
TGTGCCACCAGCAGGAGCAGGACCCTCTTAGGGTACGAGCAGTACTTC
CATSRSRTLLGYEQYF
>TRBJ2-7|once|TRBV18|TRBD2
TGTGCCAGCTCACCTAGCGGGGGATCCTACGAGCAGTACTTC
CASSPSGGSYEQYF
>TRBJ2-3|-|TRBV4-3|-
TGCGCCAGCAGCTTGCAGGGCCCAGATACGCAGTATTTT
CASSLQGPDTQYF
>TRBJ1-1|-|TRBV14|-
TGTGCCAGCAGCCAAGTGTCCACTGAAGCTTTCTTT
CASSQVSTEAFF
>TRBJ2-7|-|TRBV12-5|TRBD2
TGTGCTAGTGGTTTGGGGGCGGGGGGCACCTACGAGCAGTACTTC
CASGLGAGGTYEQYF
>TRBJ2-3|-|TRBV20-1|TRBD2
TGCAGTGCTAGTGAGGCGGGGGGTAGCACAGATACGCAGTATTTT
CSASEAGGSTDTQYF
>TRBJ2-7|once|TRBV6-1|TRBD1
TGTGCCAGCAGTGAATTAGGGCAGGGGGAATCGGAGCAGTACTTC
CASSELGQGESEQYF
>TRBJ1-1|-|TRBV7-9|-
TGTGCCAGCAGCTTAGTATTGAGGCAGGATGACACTGAAGCTTTCTTT
CASSLVLRQDDTEAFF
>TRBJ1-2|-|TRBV19|-
TGTGCCAGTAGTATTATGTCGACAAGCGTCTTTGGCTACACCTTC
CASSIMSTSVFGYTF
>TRBJ1-5|-|TRBV6-2/TRBV6-3|-
TGTGCCAGCAGTTACTCGATGGGGGAGGATCAGCCCCAGCATTTT
CASSYSMGEDQPQHF
>TRBJ2-5|-|TRBV19|-
TGTGCCAGTAGTATAAGTAGGGGGACGGAGACCCAGTACTTC
CASSISRGTETQYF
>TRBJ2-3|-|TRBV20-1|-
TGCAGTGCGGAGATAGCAGATACGCAGTATTTT
CSAEIADTQYF
>TRBJ1-2|-|TRBV10-3|-
TGTGCCCTAAACGCAGGGGATAACTATGGCTACACCTTC
CALNAGDNYGYTF
>TRBJ1-1|-|TRBV7-6|-
TGTGCCAGCAGCTTAGGACGCAACACTGAAGCTTTCTTT
CASSLGRNTEAFF
>TRBJ1-1|-|TRBV6-4|TRBD1
TGTGCCAGCAGCCTAGAAACAGGGGGTTTTGAAGCTTTCTTT
CASSLETGGFEAFF
>TRBJ2-4|-|TRBV3-1/TRBV3-2|-
TGTGCCAGCAGCCCCCTGGGGCTGACAGGAGACAAAAACATTCAGTACTTC
CASSPLGLTGDKNIQYF
>TRBJ1-2|-|TRBV9|TRBD1
TGTGCCAGCAGCGTAGCTACACAGGGGCCTGGCTACACCTTC
CASSVATQGPGYTF
>TRBJ1-5|-|TRBV28|TRBD1
TGTGCCAGCAGGGACAGGGGGCCCATCCATCAGCCCCAGCATTTT
CASRDRGPIHQPQHF
>TRBJ1-6|-|TRBV7-9|-
TGTGCCAGCAGCTTAGCCAGCGAGACAGAAGATTCACCCCTCCACTTT
CASSLASETEDSPLHF
>TRBJ1-5|-|TRBV21-1|-
TGTGCCAGCAGCAAAGCGCTCACTCACAGGGTCTCAGAGTTGCCCCAGCATTTT
CASSKALTHRVSELPQHF
>TRBJ1-2|-|TRBV16|-
TGTGCCAGCAGCCAATTGTGGGGAGACTATGGCTACACCTTC
CASSQLWGDYGYTF
>TRBJ2-7|-|TRBV15|-
TGTGCCACCAGCAGAGACCGACCCGGGGCGACGGGCGAGCAGTACTTC
CATSRDRPGATGEQYF
>TRBJ1-5|-|TRBV2|-
TGTGCCAGCAGGGGGGACGGCAATCAGCCCCAGCATTTT
CASRGDGNQPQHF
>TRBJ1-2|-|TRBV29-1|-
TGCAGCGTTGAATCCGGGACTAACTATGGCTACACCTTC
CSVESGTNYGYTF
>TRBJ1-6|-|TRBV19|-
TGTGCCAGTAGCCCCCGGGACTATAATTCACCCCTCCACTTT
CASSPRDYNSPLHF
>TRBJ2-5|-|TRBV5-1|-
TGCGCCAGCAGCAGGCTAGGGGGGGAAGAGACCCAGTACTTC
CASSRLGGEETQYF
>TRBJ2-1|-|TRBV7-2|TRBD1
TGTGCCAGCAGCTCCTCCGGGACAGGGGATTACAATGAGCAGTTCTTC
CASSSSGTGDYNEQFF
>TRBJ2-2|-|TRBV6-4|TRBD2
TGTGCCAGCAGAGCCCTCTCGCGGGGGGGCCGTAGCGACACCGGGGAGCTGTTTTTT
CASRALSRGGRSDTGELFF
>TRBJ1-2|-|TRBV5-1|-
TGCGCCAGCAGCTTGGAAGCCAGGCCGGGGGCCGGCTACACCTTC
CASSLEARPGAGYTF
>TRBJ2-2|-|TRBV9|TRBD2
TGTGCCAGCAGCCCATTAGCGGGGGGCCTTACCGGGGAGCTGTTTTTT
CASSPLAGGLTGELFF
>TRBJ2-1|-|TRBV28|-
TGTGCCAGCAGCTCAAACAGGGAGGCCCAGGACAATGAGCAGTTCTTC
CASSSNREAQDNEQFF